This is a list of T cell receptor beta chains from one sample in a study of post-analysis software for immune sequencing data. TCRdb re-analysed the PCR reads in MiXCR, keeping a single row per CDR3 protein. The repertoire consists of about 820,000 distinct CDR3 sequences, with about 50% occurring once and the leading ten covering 4.6%. Sequencing was performed on blood. All receptors derive from a girl aged 10-17 years with multiple sclerosis. CDR3s leave out the opening cysteine and the closing phenylalanine or tryptophan.

V	J	CDR3
TRBV29-1	TRBJ2-6	SVEGGTGANVLT
TRBV20-1	TRBJ2-1	SARGASGRALGNEQF
TRBV29-1	TRBJ2-3	SVTGRSTDTQY
TRBV3-1	TRBJ2-1	ASTPRGGHEQF
TRBV7-8	TRBJ2-3	ASSTRGLVDTQY
TRBV14	TRBJ1-1	ASSRGRGSDDRTEAF
TRBV21-1	TRBJ2-1	ASTFFSRGLAVYNEQF
TRBV29-1	TRBJ2-5	SVGMGETQY
TRBV27	TRBJ2-7	ASSRDSKAYEQY
TRBV5-1	TRBJ1-2	ASSLEPGADGYT
TRBV20-1	TRBJ2-1	SALRGNEQF
TRBV27	TRBJ2-5	ASSFLTNKETQY
TRBV5-6	TRBJ1-4	ASSLSEGAEEKLF
TRBV7-2	TRBJ1-4	ASSPLQGGPNEKLF
TRBV4-1	TRBJ2-7	ASSSTLLRDGPYEQY
TRBV29-1	TRBJ2-5	SEGIQETQY
TRBV7-9	TRBJ2-6	ASRLQSGANVLT
TRBV28	TRBJ1-5	ASSSGQNSNQPQH
TRBV6-1	TRBJ1-1	ASRKPGQGAGNTEAF
TRBV12-3/TRBV12-4	TRBJ2-7	ASTPQWTANSYEQY
TRBV29-1	TRBJ1-1	SGATGGGTEAF
TRBV12-3/TRBV12-4	TRBJ2-1	ASSLRGGRKDEQF
TRBV12-3/TRBV12-4	TRBJ2-1	ASSLGSRTSSHNEQF
TRBV6-6	TRBJ2-7	ASRYRDRGYEQY
TRBV12-3/TRBV12-4	TRBJ1-2	ASRPTGNTGYT
TRBV20-1	TRBJ1-6	SARGAVGTPLH
TRBV7-3	TRBJ2-1	ASSLNGGSSYNEQF
TRBV7-6	TRBJ2-6	ASSLAGQGATGANVLT
TRBV5-1	TRBJ1-5	ASSRSGTGNNQPQH
TRBV29-1	TRBJ2-1	SVEDWQRGETQF
TRBV7-9	TRBJ2-4	ASSEEASRSDIGNIQY
TRBV12-3/TRBV12-4	TRBJ2-1	ASSSPGQERNEQF
TRBV13	TRBJ1-2	ASSRREGPNYGYT
TRBV19	NA	ASRGLAGLDQF
TRBV5-1	TRBJ2-1	ASSPGGSGKGEQF
TRBV11-1	TRBJ2-5	ASSAEQETQY
TRBV28	TRBJ1-4	ASGDVATNEKLF
TRBV10-3	TRBJ2-1	AINRDRGNEQF
TRBV11-2	TRBJ2-3	ASSLDRRESTDTQY
TRBV10-3	TRBJ2-1	AISESAGVGSNEQF
TRBV5-1	TRBJ2-7	ASSLPSSSYEQY
TRBV2	NA	ASSALGGAETQY
TRBV20-1	TRBJ2-4	SAREGTSGSDIQY
TRBV5-1	TRBJ2-7	ASGRGGLAGTSSYEQY
TRBV6-5	TRBJ2-1	ASSYSRGSLAGAYEQF
TRBV7-9	TRBJ2-1	ASSSPTGGGPYNEQF
TRBV7-3	TRBJ2-3	ASSFGGSSTDTQY
TRBV5-1	TRBJ2-1	ASSQMGPGGLGPGSYNEQF
TRBV12-3/TRBV12-4	TRBJ2-5	ASSFSGRAKETQY
TRBV12-3/TRBV12-4	TRBJ1-1	ASSFSSPRSEAF